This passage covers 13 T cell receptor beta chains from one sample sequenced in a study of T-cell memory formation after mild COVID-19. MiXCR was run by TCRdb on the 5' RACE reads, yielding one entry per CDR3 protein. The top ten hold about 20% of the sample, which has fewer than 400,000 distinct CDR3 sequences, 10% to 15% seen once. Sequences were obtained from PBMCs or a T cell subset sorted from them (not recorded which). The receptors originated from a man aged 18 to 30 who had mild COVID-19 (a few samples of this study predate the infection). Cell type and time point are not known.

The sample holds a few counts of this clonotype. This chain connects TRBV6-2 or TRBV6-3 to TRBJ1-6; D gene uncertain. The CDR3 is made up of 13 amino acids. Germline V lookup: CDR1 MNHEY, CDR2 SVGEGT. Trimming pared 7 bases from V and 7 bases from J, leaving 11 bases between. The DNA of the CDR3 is TGTGCCAGCAACTACCCAGCGAATTCACCCCTCCACTTT. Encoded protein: CASNYPANSPLHF.

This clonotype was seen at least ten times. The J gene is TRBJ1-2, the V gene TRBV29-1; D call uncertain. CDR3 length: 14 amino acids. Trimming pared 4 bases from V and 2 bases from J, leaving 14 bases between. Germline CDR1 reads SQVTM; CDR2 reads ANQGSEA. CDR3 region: CSVVSWAQNYGYTF. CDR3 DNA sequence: TGCAGCGTTGTAAGTTGGGCACAAAACTATGGCTACACCTTC.

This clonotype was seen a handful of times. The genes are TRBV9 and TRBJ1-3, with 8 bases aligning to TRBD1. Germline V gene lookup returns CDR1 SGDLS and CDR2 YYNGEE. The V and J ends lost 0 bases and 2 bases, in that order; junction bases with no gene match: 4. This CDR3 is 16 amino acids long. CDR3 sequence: CASSVDTGGTGNTIYF. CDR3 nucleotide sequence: TGTGCCAGCAGCGTAGACACAGGGGGTACTGGAAACACCATATATTTT.

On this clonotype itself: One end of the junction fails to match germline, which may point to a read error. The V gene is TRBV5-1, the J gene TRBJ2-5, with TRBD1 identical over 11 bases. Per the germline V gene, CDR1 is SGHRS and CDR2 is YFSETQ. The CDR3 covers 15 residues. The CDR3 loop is CASSPGTGGGETQYF. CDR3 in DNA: TGTGCCAGCAGCCCCGGGACAGGGGGAGGGGAGACCCAGTACTTC.

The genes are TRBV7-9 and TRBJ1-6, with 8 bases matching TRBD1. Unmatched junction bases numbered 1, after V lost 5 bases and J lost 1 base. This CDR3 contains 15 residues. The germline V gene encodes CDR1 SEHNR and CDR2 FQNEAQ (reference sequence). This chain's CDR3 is CASSTGGSYNSPLHF. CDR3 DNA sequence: TGTGCCAGCAGCACAGGGGGGTCCTATAATTCACCCCTCCACTTT.

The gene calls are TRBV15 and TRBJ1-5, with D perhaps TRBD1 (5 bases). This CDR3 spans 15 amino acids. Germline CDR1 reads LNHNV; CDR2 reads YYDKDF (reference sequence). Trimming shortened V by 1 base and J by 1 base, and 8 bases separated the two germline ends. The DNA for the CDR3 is TGTGCCACCAGCAGAGCCAGGGAAAGCAATCAGCCCCAGCATTTT. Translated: CATSRARESNQPQHF.

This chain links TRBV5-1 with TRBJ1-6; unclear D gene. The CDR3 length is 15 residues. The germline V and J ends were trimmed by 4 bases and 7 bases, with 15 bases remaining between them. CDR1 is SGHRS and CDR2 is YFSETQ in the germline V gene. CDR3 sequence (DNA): TGCGCCAGCAGCCCCAAACCCGACCTGAATTCACCCCTCCACTTT. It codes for CASSPKPDLNSPLHF.

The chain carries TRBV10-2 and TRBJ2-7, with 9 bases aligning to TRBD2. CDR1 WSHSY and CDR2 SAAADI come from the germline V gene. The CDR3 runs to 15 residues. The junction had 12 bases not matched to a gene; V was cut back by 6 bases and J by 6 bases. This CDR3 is CASRGGWETSGEQYV. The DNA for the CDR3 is TGCGCCAGCAGGGGGGGATGGGAGACTAGCGGCGAGCAGTACGTC.

CDR3 DNA sequence: TGTGCCAGCAGTATCGGGACAAATCAAGAGACCCAGTACTTC. Protein: CASSIGTNQETQYF. The chain uses TRBV6-5 and TRBJ2-5, with D perhaps matching TRBD1 (6 bases). With 5 bases removed from V and 2 bases from J, the gap between germline ends came to 12 bases. Germline CDR1 and CDR2: MNHEY and SVGAGI. CDR3 length: 14 amino acids.

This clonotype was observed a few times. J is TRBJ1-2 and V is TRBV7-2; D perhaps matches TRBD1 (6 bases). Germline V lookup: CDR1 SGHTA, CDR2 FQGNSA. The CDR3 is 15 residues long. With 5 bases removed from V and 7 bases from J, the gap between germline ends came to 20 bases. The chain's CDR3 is CASSPRQASSTGYTF. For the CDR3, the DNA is TGTGCCAGCAGCCCGCGACAGGCTTCGTCTACTGGCTACACCTTC.

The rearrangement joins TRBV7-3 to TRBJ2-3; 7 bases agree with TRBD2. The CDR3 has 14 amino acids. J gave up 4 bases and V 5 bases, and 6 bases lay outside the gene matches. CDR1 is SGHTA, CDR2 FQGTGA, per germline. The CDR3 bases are TGTGCCAGCAGCCCCCGACTAGCAGCAGATACGCAGTATTTT. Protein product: CASSPRLAADTQYF.

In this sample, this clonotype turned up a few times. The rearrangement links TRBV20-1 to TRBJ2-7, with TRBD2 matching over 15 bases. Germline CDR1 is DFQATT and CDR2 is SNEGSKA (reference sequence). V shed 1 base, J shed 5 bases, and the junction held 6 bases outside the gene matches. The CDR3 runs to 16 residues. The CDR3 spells CSARVGLAGGRHEQYV. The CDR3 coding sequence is TGCAGTGCTAGAGTGGGACTAGCGGGGGGCCGCCACGAGCAGTACGTC.

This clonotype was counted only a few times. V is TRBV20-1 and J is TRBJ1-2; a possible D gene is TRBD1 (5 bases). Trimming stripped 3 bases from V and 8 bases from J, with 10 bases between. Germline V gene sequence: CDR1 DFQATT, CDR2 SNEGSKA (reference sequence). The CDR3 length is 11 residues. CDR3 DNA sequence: TGCAGTGCTAGCGGCAGGGCCGGCTACACCTTC. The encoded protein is CSASGRAGYTF.